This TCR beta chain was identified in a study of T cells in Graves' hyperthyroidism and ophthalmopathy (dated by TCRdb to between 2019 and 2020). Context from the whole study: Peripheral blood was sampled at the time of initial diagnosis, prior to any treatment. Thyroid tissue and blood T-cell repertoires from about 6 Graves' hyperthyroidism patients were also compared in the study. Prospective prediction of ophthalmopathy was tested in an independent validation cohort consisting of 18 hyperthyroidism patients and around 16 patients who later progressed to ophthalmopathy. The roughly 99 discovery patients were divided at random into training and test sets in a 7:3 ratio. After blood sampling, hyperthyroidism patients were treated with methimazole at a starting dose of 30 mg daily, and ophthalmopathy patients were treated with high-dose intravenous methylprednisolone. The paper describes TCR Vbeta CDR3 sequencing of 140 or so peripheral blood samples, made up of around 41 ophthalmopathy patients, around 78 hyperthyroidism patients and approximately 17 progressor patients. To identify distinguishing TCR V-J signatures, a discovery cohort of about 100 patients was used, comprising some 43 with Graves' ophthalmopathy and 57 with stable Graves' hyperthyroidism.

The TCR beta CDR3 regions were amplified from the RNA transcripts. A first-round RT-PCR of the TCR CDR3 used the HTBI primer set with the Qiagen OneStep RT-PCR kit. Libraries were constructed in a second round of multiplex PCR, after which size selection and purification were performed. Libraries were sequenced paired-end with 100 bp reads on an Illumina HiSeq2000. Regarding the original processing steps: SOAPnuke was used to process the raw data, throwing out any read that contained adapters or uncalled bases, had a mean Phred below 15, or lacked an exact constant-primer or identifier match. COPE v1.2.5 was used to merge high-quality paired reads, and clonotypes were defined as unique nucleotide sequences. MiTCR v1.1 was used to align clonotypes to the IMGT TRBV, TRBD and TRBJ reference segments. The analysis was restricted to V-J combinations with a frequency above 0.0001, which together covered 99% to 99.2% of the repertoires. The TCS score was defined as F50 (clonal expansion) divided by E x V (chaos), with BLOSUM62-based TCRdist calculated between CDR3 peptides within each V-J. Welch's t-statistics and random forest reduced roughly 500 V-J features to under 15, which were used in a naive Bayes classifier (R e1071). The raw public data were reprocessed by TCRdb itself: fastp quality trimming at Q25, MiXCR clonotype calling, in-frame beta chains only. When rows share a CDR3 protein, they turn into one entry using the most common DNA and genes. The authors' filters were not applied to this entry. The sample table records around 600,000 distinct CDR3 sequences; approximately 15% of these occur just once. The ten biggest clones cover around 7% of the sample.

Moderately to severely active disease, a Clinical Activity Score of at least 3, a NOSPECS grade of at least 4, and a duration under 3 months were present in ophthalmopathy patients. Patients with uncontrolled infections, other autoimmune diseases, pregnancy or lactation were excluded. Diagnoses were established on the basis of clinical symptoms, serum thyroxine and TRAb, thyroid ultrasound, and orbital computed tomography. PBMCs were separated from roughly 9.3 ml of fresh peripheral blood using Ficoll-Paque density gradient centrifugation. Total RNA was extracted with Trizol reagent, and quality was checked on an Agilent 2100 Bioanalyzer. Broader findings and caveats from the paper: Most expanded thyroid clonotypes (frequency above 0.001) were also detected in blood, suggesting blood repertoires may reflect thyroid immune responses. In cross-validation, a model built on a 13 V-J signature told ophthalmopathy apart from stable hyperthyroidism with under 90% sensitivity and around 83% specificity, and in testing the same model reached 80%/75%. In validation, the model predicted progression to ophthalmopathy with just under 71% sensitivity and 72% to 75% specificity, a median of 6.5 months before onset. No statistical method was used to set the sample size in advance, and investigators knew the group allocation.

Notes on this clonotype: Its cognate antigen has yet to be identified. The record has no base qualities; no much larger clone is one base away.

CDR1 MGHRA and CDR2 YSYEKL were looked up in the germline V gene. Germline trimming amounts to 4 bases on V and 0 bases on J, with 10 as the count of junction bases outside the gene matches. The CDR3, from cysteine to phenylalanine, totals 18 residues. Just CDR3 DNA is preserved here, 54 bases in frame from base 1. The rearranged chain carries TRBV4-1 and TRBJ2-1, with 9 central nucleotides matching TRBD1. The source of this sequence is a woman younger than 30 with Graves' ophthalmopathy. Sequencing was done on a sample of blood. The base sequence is TGCGCCAGCAGCCCCATAACAGGGGGCCTTTCCTCCTACAATGAGCAGTTCTTC. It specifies CASSPITGGLSSYNEQFF.